This TCR beta chain was observed in a study of control samples from healthy donors and cancer patients. Germline V gives CDR1 ENHRY, CDR2 SYGVKD. The length of the CDR3 is 15 residues. J gave up 5 bases and V 2 bases, and 5 bases lay outside the gene matches. The table came from immunoSEQ multiplex PCR; TCRdb's copy has only in-frame clones and leaves some out. The data contain approximately 110,000 clones, about 89% of them seen just once; the ten biggest clones take up approximately 7.8%. Sequences were obtained from blood. The rearrangement links TRBV10-3 to TRBJ1-4, with 7 bases matching TRBD1. This TCR came from a woman under 30 in good health. The CDR3 sequence: CAISEGQGENEKLFF. In DNA form, the CDR3 reads TGTGCCATCAGTGAGGGGCAGGGGGAAAATGAAAAACTGTTTTTT.